One sample yielded the 21 T cell receptor beta chains listed below, sequenced in a study of blood T cell repertoires in COVID-19. Sequencing was performed with immunoSEQ multiplex PCR; in TCRdb, only in-frame clones are kept and a portion is missing. The repertoire includes about 110,000 clones, 76% of them detected once, and 3.8% sits in the top ten. The sequencing input was peripheral blood. These receptor sequences come from an elderly woman with acute or convalescent COVID-19.

The chain is built from TRBV28 and TRBJ1-2; D is unclear. Germline values: CDR1 MDHEN, CDR2 SYDVKM. Trimming cost V 11 bases and J 4 bases, with 14 bases left between them. The CDR3 has 12 amino acids. The CDR3 loop reads CAVARGGYGYTF. In DNA form, the CDR3 reads TGTGCCGTCGCCCGGGGAGGCTATGGCTACACCTTC.

This chain uses TRBV15 with TRBJ2-2; D is ambiguous. CDR3 size: 15 residues. Germline V CDR1 and CDR2: LNHNV, YYDKDF (reference sequence). The V end was cut by 1 base, the J end by 4 bases, with 10 bases between. In DNA, the CDR3 is TGTGCCACCAGCAGAGGTACTACCGGCACCGGGGAGCTGTTTTTT. Translating gives CATSRGTTGTGELFF.

In DNA, the CDR3 is TGTGCCAGCAGCTTAGTGAAAGTAAGGGACAGGGGTAACTATGGCTACACCTTC. Amino acid sequence: CASSLVKVRDRGNYGYTF. The chain uses TRBV11-2 and TRBJ1-2; 10 bases fit TRBD1. J lost 1 base, V lost 1 base, and 9 bases had no gene match. Germline values: CDR1 SGHAT, CDR2 FQNNGV. There are 18 residues in the CDR3. The full variable domain, rest sourced from reference TRBV11-2 and TRBJ1-2, is EAGVAQSPRYKIIEKRQSVAFWCNPISGHATLYWYQQILGQGPKLLIQFQNNGVVDDSQLPKDRFSAERLKGVDSTLKIQPAKLEDSAVYLCASSLVKVRDRGNYGYTFGSGTRLTVV.

The V gene is TRBV5-6, the J gene TRBJ1-4; TRBD1 aligns across 7 bases. Per germline, CDR1 SGHDT and CDR2 YYEEEE. CDR3 length equals 15 residues. Trimming removed 0 bases from V and 5 bases from J; junction bases left unmatched: 4. CDR3 DNA: TGTGCCAGCAGCTTGGTAGGGACAGACAATGAAAAACTGTTTTTT. The encoded protein is CASSLVGTDNEKLFF.

This clone was seen only a few times. V gene TRBV19 combines with J gene TRBJ1-1; no reliable D call. Germline CDR1 LNHDA, CDR2 SQIVND (reference sequence). There are 15 residues in the CDR3. Trimming left V 5 bases short and J 3 bases short, with 16 bases between. CDR3 in amino acids: CASSRGRVLDTEAFF. The CDR3 DNA is TGTGCCAGTAGTCGGGGTCGGGTCTTAGACACTGAAGCTTTCTTT.

The chain is built from TRBV11-2 and TRBJ2-5; 9 nucleotides agree with TRBD2. The ends lost 5 bases at V and 7 bases at J; junction bases unmatched: 11. The V gene's germline CDR1 is SGHAT and CDR2 FQNNGV. CDR3 length: 15 residues. As DNA, the CDR3 is TGTGCCAGCAGCCCAGGCGCGGGAGGGCCAACGACCCAGTACTTC. Translation gives CASSPGAGGPTTQYF.

The chain uses TRBV25-1 and TRBJ2-7; D perhaps matches TRBD1 (6 bases). In germline, CDR1 is MGHDK, CDR2 SYGVNS. CDR3 length: 13 amino acids. The ends were cut back, 7 bases at V and 6 bases at J, with 16 bases in the middle. As DNA, the CDR3 is TGTGCCAGCACTGTAGGTCCAGGGGTCGAGCAGTACTTC. Translating gives CASTVGPGVEQYF.

The gene calls are TRBV9 and TRBJ2-7; D ambiguous. CDR3 size: 16 residues. V dropped 8 bases and J dropped 1 base, with 22 bases sitting between them. Germline values: CDR1 SGDLS, CDR2 YYNGEE. DNA of the CDR3: TGTGCCAGTGGCCCCCGAGATGGAGACCTTTCCTACGAGCAGTACTTC. It is translated as CASGPRDGDLSYEQYF.

CDR3 sequence: CASSLGLAGGGEETQYF. The DNA of the CDR3 is TGTGCCAGCAGCTTAGGACTAGCGGGGGGCGGGGAGGAGACCCAGTACTTC. The chain couples TRBV7-9 to TRBJ2-5, with 13 bases lining up with TRBD2. The length of the CDR3 is 17 residues. Trimming took 1 base from V and 5 from J; bases not matched to a gene: 7. Germline CDR1 and CDR2: SEHNR and FQNEAQ (reference sequence). Full variable domain (remainder filled in from reference TRBV7-9 and TRBJ2-5): DTGVSQNPRHKITKRGQNVTFRCDPISEHNRLYWYRQTLGQGPEFLTYFQNEAQLEKSRLLSDRFSAERPKGSFSTLEIQRTEQGDSAMYLCASSLGLAGGGEETQYFGPGTRLLVL.

The rearrangement uses TRBV7-2 and TRBJ2-1; 10 bases agree with TRBD2. The V segment lost 2 bases and the J segment 7 bases; nucleotides outside the gene matches: 2. Germline CDR1 and CDR2: SGHTA and FQGNSA. The CDR3 is 14 amino acids. This chain's CDR3 is CASSLLLAGNEQFF. CDR3 in DNA: TGTGCCAGCAGCTTATTACTAGCGGGGAATGAGCAGTTCTTC.

The chain is built from TRBV18 and TRBJ1-1; 9 bases match TRBD1. Trimming at V came to 6 bases and at J to 1 base, leaving 6 bases not matched to a gene. The germline CDR1 and CDR2 sequences are KGHSH and LQKENI. The CDR3 length is 15 residues. The CDR3 here is CASSLGQGENTEAFF. The CDR3 DNA reads TGTGCCAGCTCGCTGGGACAGGGAGAGAACACTGAAGCTTTCTTT.

V and J are TRBV19 and TRBJ1-1, with D perhaps matching TRBD1 (5 bases). CDR3 length equals 13 residues. Trimming removed 6 bases from V and 5 bases from J, with 13 bases in between. The germline gives CDR1 LNHDA, CDR2 SQIVND (reference sequence). The CDR3 bases are TGTGCCAGTAGCGGGCAGGGTTATACTGAAGCTTTCTTT. Protein product: CASSGQGYTEAFF.

This clone was recorded a few times. The chain links TRBV19 to TRBJ2-3; D is perhaps TRBD1 (5 bases). The germline V gene encodes CDR1 LNHDA and CDR2 SQIVND (reference sequence). The germline V and J ends were trimmed by 4 bases and 4 bases, with 9 bases remaining between them. The CDR3 sequence is 13 residues long. The CDR3 region has the DNA TGTGCCAGTAGTAAGACCAGGGCAGATACGCAGTATTTT. The encoded protein is CASSKTRADTQYF.

This clone was seen more than once but under ten times. The CDR3 DNA follows: TGTGCCAGCTCACCAGTAGCCCTTAATGAGCAGTTCTTC. Translating gives CASSPVALNEQFF. The chain has TRBV18 and TRBJ2-1; D is unclear. The CDR3 loop spans 13 amino acids. Germline V CDR1 and CDR2: KGHSH, LQKENI. V dropped 2 bases and J dropped 7 bases, with 9 bases sitting between them.

The chain combines TRBV7-2 with TRBJ1-5; 7 bases map to TRBD1. Per the germline V gene, CDR1 is SGHTA and CDR2 is FQGNSA. J gave up 1 base and V 1 base, and 7 bases lay outside the gene matches. The CDR3 is made up of 17 amino acids. The CDR3 nucleotides read TGTGCCAGCAGCTTAGGGCGGGACAGTGGCAGCAATCAGCCCCAGCATTTT. It codes for CASSLGRDSGSNQPQHF.

This clone was seen only a few times. The gene calls are TRBV4-2 and TRBJ2-5; 7 positions agree with TRBD1. The J segment lost 3 bases and the V segment lost 3 bases, leaving 4 bases of the junction unmatched. Germline V gene lookup returns CDR1 LGHNA and CDR2 YNFKEQ. The CDR3 totals 14 residues. CDR3 coding DNA: TGTGCCAGCAGCCAGAGACAGGGAAAAGAGACCCAGTACTTC. It is translated as CASSQRQGKETQYF.

The CDR3 bases are TGTGCCAGCTCCCGAGTAGAGAACACTGAAGCTTTCTTT. It yields the protein CASSRVENTEAFF. The chain recombines TRBV18 with TRBJ1-1; unclear D gene. Looked up from germline, CDR1 is KGHSH and CDR2 is LQKENI. The CDR3 length is 13 residues. V lost 6 bases, J lost 1 base, and 9 bases lay in between.

This clone has a count of ten or more. CDR3 sequence reads: CASSHPQGDSYEQYF. The CDR3 coding sequence is TGTGCCAGCAGCCACCCACAGGGAGATTCCTACGAGCAGTACTTC. This sequence joins TRBV7-8 and TRBJ2-7; a possible D gene is TRBD1 (6 bases). V lost 5 bases and J 1 base, leaving 15 bases between the germline ends. This CDR3 spans 15 amino acids. The V gene's germline CDR1 is SGHVS and CDR2 FQNEAQ. Full variable domain (remainder filled in from reference TRBV7-8 and TRBJ2-7): GAGVSQSPRYKVAKRGQDVALRCDPISGHVSLFWYQQALGQGPEFLTYFQNEAQLDKSGLPSDRFFAERPEGSVSTLKIQRTQQEDSAVYLCASSHPQGDSYEQYFGPGTRLTVT.

The rearrangement links TRBV10-3 to TRBJ1-1; D remains ambiguous. The CDR3 totals 14 residues. V lost 6 bases and J 5 bases, leaving 16 bases between the germline ends. In germline, CDR1 is ENHRY, CDR2 SYGVKD. CDR3 nucleotides: TGTGCCATCAGCGACCTCAACCGGGAGACTGAAGCTTTCTTT. This encodes CAISDLNRETEAFF.

This clone was seen a handful of times. The J gene is TRBJ2-2, the V gene TRBV11-3; D possibly corresponds to TRBD2 (5 bases). CDR1 SGHNT and CDR2 YENEEA come from the germline V gene. V dropped 4 bases and J dropped 5 bases, with 14 bases sitting between them. CDR3 length: 15 amino acids. The CDR3 loop is CASSYTAGLTGELFF. The CDR3 region has the DNA TGTGCCAGCAGCTATACGGCGGGCTTAACCGGGGAGCTGTTTTTT.

A few counts support this clone. The V call is TRBV5-1, the J call TRBJ1-4; 7 bases fit TRBD1. CDR1 is SGHRS and CDR2 is YFSETQ in the germline V gene. The CDR3 has 14 residues. The junction had 5 bases not matched to a gene; V was cut back by 4 bases and J by 5 bases. CDR3 sequence: CASSLGQENEKLFF. CDR3 bases: TGCGCCAGCAGCCTCGGACAGGAAAATGAAAAACTGTTTTTT.